One and the same sample provided the 28 T cell receptor beta chains below, sequenced in a study of cytomegalovirus exposure and HLA in healthy donors. Amplification used 60 Vbeta primers and 13 Jbeta primers. Sequencing was performed with immunoSEQ multiplex PCR; in TCRdb, only in-frame clones are kept and a portion is missing. There are about 98,000 clones in the sample; roughly 80% occur only once, and approximately 15% lies in the top ten. Sequencing input: PBMCs. The receptors here all came from a man between 60 and 70 years old in good health and CMV-seropositive.

This chain links TRBV18 with TRBJ2-3; 9 nucleotides match TRBD2. The ends lost 1 base at V and 4 bases at J; junction bases unmatched: 6. The CDR3 has 16 amino acids. Germline CDR1 is KGHSH and CDR2 is LQKENI. DNA of the CDR3: TGTGCCAGCTCACCACGGGATAGCGGGGGTGCAGATACGCAGTATTTT. It translates to CASSPRDSGGADTQYF.

V is TRBV2 and J is TRBJ1-2; 7 nucleotides line up with TRBD1. The CDR3 consists of 15 residues. V lost 6 bases, J lost 4 bases, and 11 bases stayed unmatched. Germline CDR1 and CDR2: SNHLY and FYNNEI. CDR3 sequence: CASRYNRGPIYGYTF. CDR3 nucleotide sequence: TGTGCCAGCAGATACAACAGGGGACCAATCTATGGCTACACCTTC.

The chain recombines TRBV30 with TRBJ1-5, with 7 positions matching TRBD1. Germline CDR1 reads GTSNPN; CDR2 reads SVGIG (reference sequence). J lost 0 bases, V lost 2 bases, and 4 bases had no gene match. The CDR3 covers 15 residues. CDR3 in amino acids: CAWSNRGFSNQPQHF. CDR3 nucleotides: TGTGCCTGGAGTAACAGGGGCTTTAGCAATCAGCCCCAGCATTTT.

The chain uses TRBV20-1 and TRBJ2-5; D uncertain. The CDR3 is 11 amino acids. The germline V and J ends were trimmed by 5 bases and 5 bases, with 9 bases remaining between them. The germline CDR1 and CDR2 sequences are DFQATT and SNEGSKA (reference sequence). The CDR3 bases are TGCAGTGCTCCATGGCGGGAGACCCAGTACTTC. Translation gives CSAPWRETQYF.

The V call is TRBV7-3, the J call TRBJ2-7; TRBD1 matches 7 bases. The CDR3 loop spans 14 amino acids. Trimming took 3 bases from V and 0 from J; bases not matched to a gene: 2. Germline lookup yields CDR1 SGHTA and CDR2 FQGTGA. In DNA, the CDR3 is TGTGCCAGCAGCTTGGACAGGTTCTCCTACGAGCAGTACTTC. Translated: CASSLDRFSYEQYF.

The chain is built from TRBV6-1 and TRBJ1-1; 8 bases match TRBD1. V was pared by 6 bases and J by 1 base, with 7 bases of the junction left unmatched. The CDR3 has 15 amino acids. CDR1 MNHNS and CDR2 SASEGT come from the germline V gene. In DNA, the CDR3 is TGTGCCAGCAGCTCGGCAGGGGGCTCGAACACTGAAGCTTTCTTT. Translating it yields CASSSAGGSNTEAFF.

The rearrangement links TRBV4-1 to TRBJ2-4, with TRBD2 identical over 11 bases. J gave up 0 bases and V 3 bases, and 10 bases lay outside the gene matches. This CDR3 contains 19 residues. The germline CDR1 and CDR2 sequences are MGHRA and YSYEKL. This CDR3 is CASSQALAGEALAKNIQYF. CDR3 sequence (DNA): TGCGCCAGCAGCCAGGCACTAGCGGGGGAGGCCCTAGCCAAAAACATTCAGTACTTC.

The chain employs TRBV30 and TRBJ2-3; D is possibly TRBD1 (5 bases). This CDR3 spans 13 amino acids. V was trimmed by 0 bases and J by 1 base, leaving 5 bases between them. Germline CDR1 GTSNPN, CDR2 SVGIG (reference sequence). The CDR3, as DNA: TGTGCCTGGAGTGTCAGGGGCACAGATACGCAGTATTTT. Its translation: CAWSVRGTDTQYF.

This clone was observed once. The chain combines TRBV6-1 with TRBJ2-1; 7 bases map to TRBD2. The CDR3 spans 14 residues. J gave up 7 bases and V 1 base, and 4 bases lay outside the gene matches. The germline gives CDR1 MNHNS, CDR2 SASEGT. The CDR3 region is CASSEGGGSNEQFF. The CDR3 region has the DNA TGTGCCAGCAGTGAAGGGGGGGGTTCGAATGAGCAGTTCTTC.

The rearrangement joins TRBV7-6 to TRBJ2-1; TRBD2 matches 12 bases. CDR1 SGHVS and CDR2 FNYEAQ come from the germline V gene. V dropped 5 bases and J dropped 9; count of bases not matched to a gene: 5. CDR3 size: 14 residues. The CDR3 loop is CASSASGGAGEQFF. The CDR3 DNA reads as TGTGCCAGCAGCGCTAGCGGGGGGGCCGGTGAGCAGTTCTTC.

The gene calls are TRBV5-1 and TRBJ2-2; D is possibly TRBD2 (6 bases). The CDR3 runs to 16 residues. CDR1 is SGHRS, CDR2 YFSETQ, per germline. Trimming shortened V by 0 bases and J by 6 bases, and 15 bases separated the two germline ends. The CDR3 loop is CASSLVPGVRSGELFF. The CDR3, as DNA: TGCGCCAGCAGCTTGGTGCCGGGGGTACGTTCCGGGGAGCTGTTTTTT.

The chain uses TRBV4-3 and TRBJ1-5; 10 bases line up with TRBD1. The CDR3 totals 14 residues. The V gene end was trimmed by 4 bases and the J gene end by 7 bases; junction bases not matched to a gene: 4. Germline loops: CDR1 LGHNA, CDR2 YSLEER. The CDR3 sequence: CASSPGTGEQPQHF. The CDR3 nucleotides are TGCGCCAGCAGCCCCGGGACAGGGGAACAGCCCCAGCATTTT.

V usage is TRBV15 and J usage is TRBJ2-1; 7 bases are shared with TRBD1. The junction had 1 base not matched to a gene; V was cut back by 9 bases and J by 8 bases. CDR3 length: 10 residues. The germline gives CDR1 LNHNV, CDR2 YYDKDF (reference sequence). The CDR3 is CATQGYEQFF. The CDR3 DNA is TGTGCCACACAGGGGTATGAGCAGTTCTTC.

The V gene is TRBV5-1, the J gene TRBJ2-3, with a tentative D call TRBD1 (5 bases). V was pared by 2 bases and J by 4 bases, with 11 bases between. The germline gives CDR1 SGHRS, CDR2 YFSETQ. CDR3 size: 14 residues. The CDR3 coding sequence is TGCGCCAGCAGCTTCCAAGTGGGGCCAGATACGCAGTATTTT. Translation gives CASSFQVGPDTQYF. The whole variable domain, remainder taken from reference TRBV5-1 and TRBJ2-3, is KAGVTQTPRYLIKTRGQQVTLSCSPISGHRSVSWYQQTPGQGLQFLFEYFSETQRNKGNFPGRFSGRQFSNSRSEMNVSTLELGDSALYLCASSFQVGPDTQYFGPGTRLTVL.

This sequence joins TRBV29-1 and TRBJ1-2; D call uncertain. Per the germline V gene, CDR1 is SQVTM and CDR2 is ANQGSEA. Trimming pared 4 bases from V and 13 bases from J, leaving 16 bases between. The CDR3 is made up of 11 amino acids. The CDR3 region is CSVGSVPEVTF. CDR3 coding DNA: TGCAGCGTTGGCAGTGTCCCTGAGGTCACCTTC. Filled out from reference TRBV29-1 and TRBJ1-2, the complete variable domain reads SAVISQKPSRDICQRGTSLTIQCQVDSQVTMMFWYRQQPGQSLTLIATANQGSEATYESGFVIDKFPISRPNLTFSTLTVSNMSPEDSSIYLCSVGSVPEVTFGSGTRLTVV.

V and J are TRBV19 and TRBJ2-3; TRBD2 is a possible D gene (5 bases). The CDR3 loop spans 14 amino acids. V was trimmed by 7 bases and J by 2 bases, leaving 13 bases between them. Germline CDR1 LNHDA, CDR2 SQIVND (reference sequence). This CDR3 is CASNLAGSTDTQYF. As DNA, the CDR3 is TGTGCCAGTAACCTCGCGGGTTCCACAGATACGCAGTATTTT.

The chain links TRBV4-1 to TRBJ2-5; D is perhaps TRBD1 (6 bases). Germline values: CDR1 MGHRA, CDR2 YSYEKL. The CDR3 length is 16 residues. The V end was cut by 4 bases, the J end by 4 bases, with 19 bases between. The CDR3 DNA reads as TGCGCCAGCAGCCCTCAGGGGCTAGAGGTGGGAGAGACCCAGTACTTC. Protein sequence: CASSPQGLEVGETQYF.

The V and J genes are TRBV2 and TRBJ1-5; D perhaps matches TRBD1 (6 bases). Germline V CDR1 and CDR2: SNHLY, FYNNEI. V shed 4 bases and J shed 0 bases, with 10 bases lying between them. This CDR3 spans 15 amino acids. CDR3 in amino acids: CASSVDSLSNQPQHF. The CDR3 coding sequence is TGTGCCAGCAGTGTGGACAGCCTTAGCAATCAGCCCCAGCATTTT. The full variable domain, in which reference TRBV2 and TRBJ1-5 provide the parts outside the CDR3, is EPEVTQTPSHQVTQMGQEVILRCVPISNHLYFYWYRQILGQKVEFLVSFYNNEISEKSEIFDDQFSVERPDGSNFTLKIRSTKLEDSAMYFCASSVDSLSNQPQHFGDGTRLSIL.

This rearrangement joins TRBV27 to TRBJ1-1; D is possibly TRBD1 (5 bases). Germline V gene sequence: CDR1 MNHEY, CDR2 SMNVEV (reference sequence). The CDR3 covers 12 residues. V lost 1 base and J 7 bases, leaving 7 bases between the germline ends. The DNA for the CDR3 is TGTGCCAGCAGTTTATGGCAGGGTGAAGCTTTCTTT. This encodes CASSLWQGEAFF.

This clone was seen once. The chain is built from TRBV7-6 and TRBJ2-2, with D perhaps TRBD1 (6 bases). With 5 bases removed from V and 4 bases from J, the gap between germline ends came to 14 bases. CDR3 length: 15 amino acids. CDR1 SGHVS and CDR2 FNYEAQ come from the germline V gene. CDR3 DNA sequence: TGTGCCAGCAGCCTACAGGGTTTAGGCACCGGGGAGCTGTTTTTT. Protein product: CASSLQGLGTGELFF.

This clone came up once. The chain carries TRBV5-6 and TRBJ2-5; maybe TRBD2 (7 bases). The germline CDR1 and CDR2 sequences are SGHDT and YYEEEE. This CDR3 comprises 15 residues. Trimming left V 2 bases short and J 5 bases short, with 16 bases between. In nucleotides, the CDR3 is TGTGCCAGCAGCTTCGGGCAGGGGAGGGCCGAGACCCAGTACTTC. Translated: CASSFGQGRAETQYF.

J is TRBJ2-4 and V is TRBV6-1; perhaps TRBD1 as D (6 bases). CDR1 is MNHNS and CDR2 is SASEGT in the germline V gene. V was cut by 8 bases and J by 8 bases, with 19 bases left in between. The CDR3 covers 14 residues. The CDR3 DNA reads as TGTGCCAGCGCCCCAGGGGACCTGGGGGACATTCAGTACTTC. This sequence encodes CASAPGDLGDIQYF.

This clone appeared a single time. The rearrangement uses TRBV6-4 and TRBJ2-7; 10 bases line up with TRBD2. The germline gives CDR1 MRHNA, CDR2 SNTAGT. This CDR3 region has 16 residues. Germline trimming cut 4 bases from V and 0 bases from J; bases unmatched to any gene: 6. The DNA of the CDR3 is TGTGCCAGCAGTGGGCTAGCGGGGGTCTTCTCCTACGAGCAGTACTTC. Translation gives CASSGLAGVFSYEQYF.

This chain connects TRBV5-6 to TRBJ2-5, with TRBD1 matching over 7 bases. Per the germline V gene, CDR1 is SGHDT and CDR2 is YYEEEE. CDR3 length: 16 amino acids. V trimming: 0 bases; J trimming: 8 bases; junction bases outside the gene matches: 13. CDR3 sequence reads: CASSLERGLFSGTQYF. The CDR3 nucleotides are TGTGCCAGCAGCTTGGAAAGGGGGCTTTTTTCGGGTACCCAGTACTTC. Full variable domain (remainder filled in from reference TRBV5-6 and TRBJ2-5): DAGVTQSPTHLIKTRGQQVTLRCSPKSGHDTVSWYQQALGQGPQFIFQYYEEEERQRGNFPDRFSGHQFPNYSSELNVNALLLGDSALYLCASSLERGLFSGTQYFGPGTRLLVL.

V gene TRBV7-9 combines with J gene TRBJ1-1; 8 positions match TRBD1. Trimming removed 6 bases from V and 1 base from J; junction bases left unmatched: 4. Germline assignment: CDR1 SEHNR and CDR2 FQNEAQ (reference sequence). This CDR3 comprises 14 residues. CDR3 protein: CASSRTGSNTEAFF. CDR3 nucleotides: TGTGCCAGCAGTCGGACAGGGTCGAACACTGAAGCTTTCTTT.

This chain uses TRBV14 with TRBJ2-3, with D possibly TRBD2 on 7 matching bases. Trimming took off 0 bases at V and 10 bases at J, with 23 bases between the two ends. Germline V CDR1 and CDR2: SGHDN, FVKESK. CDR3 size: 17 residues. The CDR3 DNA sequence: TGTGCCAGCAGCCAAGAGTGGAAGGCGGGGGCCCCCGGGGCGCAGTATTTT. Encoded protein: CASSQEWKAGAPGAQYF.

This rearrangement joins TRBV6-6 to TRBJ1-2, with D uncertain. This CDR3 is built from 12 residues. The V gene's germline CDR1 is MNHNY and CDR2 SVGAGI (reference sequence). V lost 7 bases and J lost 7, with 13 bases in between. CDR3 sequence: CASTSTASGYTF. CDR3 bases: TGTGCCAGCACCTCGACTGCTAGTGGCTACACCTTC.

This chain uses TRBV29-1 with TRBJ2-5; D is perhaps TRBD2 (5 bases). Deletions cut 3 bases from V and 4 bases from J, with 6 bases between. Looked up from germline, CDR1 is SQVTM and CDR2 is ANQGSEA. This CDR3 comprises 11 residues. CDR3 nucleotides: TGCAGCGTTGACAGCGGAGAGACCCAGTACTTC. It yields the protein CSVDSGETQYF. Variable domain in full (rest from reference TRBV29-1 and TRBJ2-5): SAVISQKPSRDICQRGTSLTIQCQVDSQVTMMFWYRQQPGQSLTLIATANQGSEATYESGFVIDKFPISRPNLTFSTLTVSNMSPEDSSIYLCSVDSGETQYFGPGTRLLVL.